This T cell receptor (beta chain) comes out of a study of T cells in Graves' hyperthyroidism and ophthalmopathy. Study results and caveats: Clonotypes that were expanded in thyroid above 0.001 mostly appeared in blood too.

For this clonotype: Its antigen is unidentified.

It was considered stable Graves' hyperthyroidism when ophthalmopathy did not progress within 18 months. The PBMCs had their origin in approximately 10 ml of fresh peripheral blood. Germline V gives CDR1 SGHVS, CDR2 FNYEAQ. Trimming cost V 6 bases and J 3 bases; bases outside gene matches: 25. The CDR3 totals 22 residues. TCR beta CDR3 regions were amplified from RNA transcripts. In the first-round RT-PCR of the TCR CDR3, the HTBI primer set was used. One entry per CDR3 protein, called by TCRdb with MiXCR from the multiplex PCR reads. In the table there are under 400,000 distinct CDR3 sequences, around 25% of which are singletons.

The rearrangement joins TRBV7-6 to TRBJ2-1; 11 nucleotides line up with TRBD2. Material for sequencing was blood. This TCR came from a man aged 50-60 years with Graves' hyperthyroidism. The CDR3 sequence is CASRFRSARALAGGPDYNEQFF. DNA for the CDR3: TGTGCCAGCAGATTTCGGTCTGCAAGGGCCTTAGCGGGAGGGCCCGACTACAATGAGCAGTTCTTC.